A selection of T cell receptor beta chains follows, all from one sample in a study of blood T cell repertoires in COVID-19. Profiled with immunoSEQ multiplex PCR; TCRdb holds only in-frame clones, not every one. This table holds tens of thousands of clones, around three quarters found once. The specimen was peripheral blood. The receptor set was obtained from a man over 45 with active or convalescent COVID-19. The CDR3 runs from the conserved cysteine through the conserved F or W. The D gene is left open where the match is weak. A clone size is listed for some rows: how often the clone was seen (once, few, many), or a class if it is expanded.

cdr3_nt | cdr3_aa | d_call | j_call | clone_size | cdr3_length | v_call
TGTGCCAGCAGTTTATCTCTGGGGCAGCTCTCTCAAGAGACCCAGTACTTC | CASSLSLGQLSQETQYF | . | TRBJ2-5 | . | 17 | TRBV27
TGTGCCAGCAGTGACTCGACTAGCGGGGGGACTTCAACTCCCTACGAGCAGTACTTC | CASSDSTSGGTSTPYEQYF | TRBD2 | TRBJ2-7 | . | 19 | TRBV6-4
TGCGCCAGCAGCTCGGGACAGGGGGGTGAAAAACTGTTTTTT | CASSSGQGGEKLFF | TRBD1 | TRBJ1-4 | . | 14 | TRBV5-1
TGTGCCAGCCGTAACAGGGAAGTAGCTGGAAACACCATATATTTT | CASRNREVAGNTIYF | . | TRBJ1-3 | . | 15 | TRBV19
TGTGCAGTCGGGGGGACTAGCGGGCTAGAAGATACGCAGTATTTT | CAVGGTSGLEDTQYF | . | TRBJ2-3 | . | 15 | TRBV12-2
TGTGCCAGCAGCTTAGACCCCAACTCCGTCGCTAACTATGGCTACACCTTC | CASSLDPNSVANYGYTF | . | TRBJ1-2 | . | 17 | TRBV11-2
TGTGCCAGCCGCACCAGGCAAGATACGCAGTATTTT | CASRTRQDTQYF | . | TRBJ2-3 | . | 12 | TRBV19
TGTGCCAGCAGCTTTTATCCGTCGAACACTGAAGCTTTCTTT | CASSFYPSNTEAFF | . | TRBJ1-1 | . | 14 | TRBV7-6
TGTGCCAGCAGGTCGAATTCACCCCTCCACTTT | CASRSNSPLHF | . | TRBJ1-6 | . | 11 | TRBV6-6
TGTGCCAGCAGTGAGCGGGGCCCCTATGGCTACACCTTC | CASSERGPYGYTF | . | TRBJ1-2 | few | 13 | TRBV6-1
TGTGCCAGCAGTCTATGGAAGGGGCGGACTGAAGCTTTCTTT | CASSLWKGRTEAFF | . | TRBJ1-1 | few | 14 | TRBV6-5
TGTGCCAGCAGGACAGGGGGCGGCTACACCTTC | CASRTGGGYTF | TRBD1 | TRBJ1-2 | few | 11 | TRBV19
TGTGCCAGTAGTATAGATCTACTGGCGGGCACTTACAATGAGCAGTTCTTC | CASSIDLLAGTYNEQFF | . | TRBJ2-1 | once | 17 | TRBV19
TGTGCCAGCAGCGCTAAAACGGACAGGGGCGGCGAAAAACTGTTTTTT | CASSAKTDRGGEKLFF | TRBD1 | TRBJ1-4 | once | 16 | TRBV9
TGTGCCAGCACCCTCGGACAGCGAGAGACCCAGTACTTC | CASTLGQRETQYF | . | TRBJ2-5 | . | 13 | TRBV5-6
TGTGCCAGCTCACCGGGACAGGTTCCAGATACGCAGTATTTT | CASSPGQVPDTQYF | TRBD1 | TRBJ2-3 | . | 14 | TRBV18
TGTGCCAGTAGCCCGACAGGGGAAGGAAACACCATATATTTT | CASSPTGEGNTIYF | TRBD1 | TRBJ1-3 | . | 14 | TRBV19
TGTGCCAGCAGCTTAGGGACAGCGAGGACTGAAGCTTTCTTT | CASSLGTARTEAFF | TRBD1 | TRBJ1-1 | . | 14 | TRBV7-3
TGTGCCAGCAGTTACGCAACTGGGGGCCGGAGCGAGCAGTACTTC | CASSYATGGRSEQYF | . | TRBJ2-7 | . | 15 | TRBV6-6
TGTGCCAGTAGTATAGGTGACAGGGTGCGTGCAGATACGCAGTATTTT | CASSIGDRVRADTQYF | TRBD1 | TRBJ2-3 | . | 16 | TRBV19